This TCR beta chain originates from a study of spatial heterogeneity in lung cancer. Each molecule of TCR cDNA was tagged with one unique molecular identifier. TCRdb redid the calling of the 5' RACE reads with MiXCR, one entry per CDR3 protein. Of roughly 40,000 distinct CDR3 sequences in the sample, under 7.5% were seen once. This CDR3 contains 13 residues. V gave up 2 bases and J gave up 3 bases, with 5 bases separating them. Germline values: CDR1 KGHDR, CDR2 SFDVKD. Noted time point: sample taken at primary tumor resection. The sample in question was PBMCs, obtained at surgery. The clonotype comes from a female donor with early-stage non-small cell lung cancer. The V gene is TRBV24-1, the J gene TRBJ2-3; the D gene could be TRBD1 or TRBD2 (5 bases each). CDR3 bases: TGTGCCACCAGTGATTGGGGGACAGATACGCAGTATTTT. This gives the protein CATSDWGTDTQYF.